The present TCR beta chain was sequenced within a study of T cells in Graves' hyperthyroidism and ophthalmopathy. Trimming at V came to 0 bases and at J to 6 bases, leaving 5 bases not matched to a gene. Germline loops: CDR1 LGHNA, CDR2 YNFKEQ. The CDR3 extends over 16 amino acids. The study enrolled patients aged 18 to 65 with newly diagnosed hyperthyroidism of under 2 months' duration. The PBMCs were taken from approximately 9 ml of fresh peripheral blood. The CDR3 regions of TCR beta were amplified from RNA transcripts. A first-round RT-PCR of the TCR CDR3 used the HTBI primer set. MiXCR was run by TCRdb on the multiplex PCR reads, yielding one entry per CDR3 protein. The sample lists 750,000 to 900,000 distinct CDR3 sequences; roughly 40% were seen once.

This clonotype originated in a man aged 18 to 29 with Graves' hyperthyroidism. The sequenced sample consisted of blood. This sequence joins TRBV4-2 and TRBJ1-5, with TRBD1 matching 10 bases. Here the CDR3 reads CASSQDWTGGAQPQHF. The DNA of the CDR3 is TGTGCCAGCAGCCAAGACTGGACAGGGGGTGCTCAGCCCCAGCATTTT.